Listed here are 24 T cell receptor beta chains from one sample, sequenced in a study of cytomegalovirus exposure and HLA in healthy donors. Some clones are missing from TCRdb's copy, which holds only in-frame ones; the method was immunoSEQ multiplex PCR. This table has 110,000 or so clones, more than 70% appearing once. Sequencing input: PBMCs. These receptors were taken from a man between 18 and 29 years old in good health and CMV-seronegative.

This sequence joins TRBV29-1 and TRBJ2-7, with 9 bases identical to TRBD2. Germline V gene data show CDR1 as SQVTM and CDR2 as ANQGSEA. CDR3 length equals 14 residues. J was trimmed by 3 bases and V by 4 bases; bases with no gene match: 7. In nucleotides, the CDR3 is TGCAGCGTTGCTTCTAGCGGGAAAATCTACGAGCAGTACTTC. It encodes CSVASSGKIYEQYF.

V gene TRBV6-1 combines with J gene TRBJ1-1; 7 bases match TRBD1. This CDR3 region has 14 residues. V was pared by 2 bases and J by 4 bases, with 4 bases of the junction left unmatched. Germline CDR1 reads MNHNS; CDR2 reads SASEGT. DNA of the CDR3: TGTGCCAGCAGTGAATCACAGGGGTCCACTGAAGCTTTCTTT. It codes for CASSESQGSTEAFF.

This sequence joins TRBV18 and TRBJ2-1; 8 nucleotides agree with TRBD2. CDR1 is KGHSH, CDR2 LQKENI, per germline. V was clipped by 3 bases and J by 4 bases; unmatched bases: 11. The CDR3 sequence is 17 residues long. CDR3 bases: TGTGCCAGCTCACCGTACGGTAGCGGGGCATCGTACAATGAGCAGTTCTTC. This sequence encodes CASSPYGSGASYNEQFF.

The chain uses TRBV6-5 and TRBJ1-5; 9 bases agree with TRBD1. Germline V gene sequence: CDR1 MNHEY, CDR2 SVGAGI. V was clipped by 6 bases and J by 7 bases; unmatched bases: 10. The CDR3 is 15 residues long. The chain's CDR3 is CASSRTGTGIQPQHF. The DNA of the CDR3 is TGTGCCAGCAGCCGAACCGGGACAGGGATCCAGCCCCAGCATTTT.

The chain couples TRBV10-1 to TRBJ2-3, with 11 positions matching TRBD2. The ends lost 3 bases at V and 6 bases at J; junction bases unmatched: 14. The germline V gene has CDR1 WNHNN and CDR2 SYGVQD (reference sequence). The CDR3 extends over 18 amino acids. CDR3 in amino acids: CASSDTGTSGGVADTQYF. The CDR3 nucleotides are TGCGCCAGCAGTGACACCGGGACTAGCGGAGGGGTTGCGGATACGCAGTATTTT.

The chain recombines TRBV27 with TRBJ2-7; D perhaps matches TRBD2 (6 bases). V lost 7 bases and J lost 0, with 13 bases in between. Germline-derived CDR1 and CDR2 are MNHEY and SMNVEV (reference sequence). CDR3 size: 14 residues. The DNA of the CDR3 is TGTGCCAGCAAAAATAGCGGTTTCTCCTACGAGCAGTACTTC. Translating gives CASKNSGFSYEQYF.

Only one count was recorded for this clone. The V call is TRBV4-2, the J call TRBJ2-1; D uncertain. This CDR3 is built from 13 residues. Trimming took off 0 bases at V and 7 bases at J, with 7 bases between the two ends. Germline CDR1 reads LGHNA; CDR2 reads YNFKEQ. CDR3 nucleotides: TGTGCCAGCAGCCAAGATCTCGTAAATGAGCAGTTCTTC. Translating gives CASSQDLVNEQFF.

This clone was observed once. V gene TRBV30 combines with J gene TRBJ1-6; no firm D call. V was trimmed by 0 bases and J by 8 bases, leaving 8 bases between them. The CDR3 spans 13 residues. Germline V gene data show CDR1 as GTSNPN and CDR2 as SVGIG (reference sequence). The CDR3 DNA follows: TGTGCCTGGAGTGTACCGCCGGATTCACCCCTCCACTTT. Its protein is CAWSVPPDSPLHF.

The chain links TRBV5-1 to TRBJ1-2; D call uncertain. The CDR3 extends over 15 amino acids. Per germline, CDR1 SGHRS and CDR2 YFSETQ. V dropped 0 bases and J dropped 4 bases, with 13 bases sitting between them. The CDR3 spells CASSLASGLSYGYTF. Here the CDR3 DNA reads TGCGCCAGCAGCTTGGCAAGCGGGCTTTCCTATGGCTACACCTTC.

The chain carries TRBV6-6 and TRBJ1-5; D gene ambiguous. With 6 bases removed from V and 3 bases from J, the gap between germline ends came to 9 bases. Germline CDR1 and CDR2: MNHNY and SVGAGI (reference sequence). CDR3 length: 13 amino acids. This CDR3 reads CASRVVSNQPQHF. The CDR3 region has the DNA TGTGCCAGCAGAGTAGTCTCCAATCAGCCCCAGCATTTT.

This clone was counted a few times. V and J are TRBV7-9 and TRBJ1-5, with D unresolved. This CDR3 has 15 amino acids. Germline lookup yields CDR1 SEHNR and CDR2 FQNEAQ (reference sequence). The V end was cut by 3 bases, the J end by 7 bases, with 16 bases between. The CDR3 reads CASSFNAEVGQPQHF. The DNA for the CDR3 is TGTGCCAGCAGCTTTAATGCAGAGGTCGGACAGCCCCAGCATTTT.

This clone has only a few counts. The chain joins TRBV5-1 to TRBJ1-1; 8 bases align to TRBD1. This CDR3 region has 13 residues. The trim removed 5 bases at V and 0 bases at J, leaving 0 bases unmatched. The germline V gene encodes CDR1 SGHRS and CDR2 YFSETQ. CDR3 amino acids: CASRTGVNTEAFF. In DNA, the CDR3 is TGCGCCAGCAGGACAGGGGTGAACACTGAAGCTTTCTTT. The full variable domain, completed using reference TRBV5-1 and TRBJ1-1, is KAGVTQTPRYLIKTRGQQVTLSCSPISGHRSVSWYQQTPGQGLQFLFEYFSETQRNKGNFPGRFSGRQFSNSRSEMNVSTLELGDSALYLCASRTGVNTEAFFGQGTRLTVV.

V gene TRBV5-1 combines with J gene TRBJ2-7; 12 bases fit TRBD2. This CDR3 has 17 residues. Germline lookup yields CDR1 SGHRS and CDR2 YFSETQ. V trimming: 4 bases; J trimming: 4 bases; junction bases outside the gene matches: 12. The CDR3 is CASSLTRTSGVRYEQYF. The DNA of the CDR3 is TGCGCCAGCAGCCTTACACGGACTAGCGGGGTCAGATACGAGCAGTACTTC.

This chain joins TRBV5-6 and TRBJ1-1; 7 nucleotides align to TRBD1. Germline V gene sequence: CDR1 SGHDT, CDR2 YYEEEE. Trimming cost V 3 bases and J 1 base; bases outside gene matches: 6. This CDR3 spans 15 amino acids. The CDR3 region has the DNA TGTGCCAGCAGCTGGTGGACAGGAGAGAACACTGAAGCTTTCTTT. It translates to CASSWWTGENTEAFF.

CDR3 DNA sequence: TGTGCCAGCAGTCCCGTGGACAGGGAGAATGGCTACACCTTC. This encodes CASSPVDRENGYTF. V usage is TRBV28 and J usage is TRBJ1-2; 8 nucleotides agree with TRBD1. The V and J ends lost 5 bases and 6 bases, in that order; junction bases with no gene match: 8. The CDR3 sequence is 14 residues long. Germline V gene data show CDR1 as MDHEN and CDR2 as SYDVKM.

The chain carries TRBV5-1 and TRBJ2-5, with D perhaps matching TRBD2 (6 bases). This CDR3 comprises 14 residues. Germline CDR1 reads SGHRS; CDR2 reads YFSETQ. Trimming left V 0 bases short and J 7 bases short, with 13 bases between. In nucleotides, the CDR3 is TGCGCCAGCAGCTTGGGACTAGAAACGGGGACCCAGTACTTC. Its protein product is CASSLGLETGTQYF.

The J gene is TRBJ2-3, the V gene TRBV10-2; 10 bases fit TRBD2. Germline assignment: CDR1 WSHSY and CDR2 SAAADI. The junction had 7 bases not matched to a gene; V was cut back by 5 bases and J by 5 bases. The CDR3 consists of 15 residues. CDR3 residues: CASSSGRGRVDTQYF. CDR3 nucleotide sequence: TGCGCCAGCAGTAGCGGGAGGGGTCGCGTAGATACGCAGTATTTT.

The rearrangement uses TRBV27 and TRBJ2-3, with 7 bases fitting TRBD2. This CDR3 comprises 15 residues. Germline V lookup: CDR1 MNHEY, CDR2 SMNVEV (reference sequence). Unmatched junction bases numbered 10, after V lost 5 bases and J lost 5 bases. CDR3 protein: CASSRAGDYRDTQYF. Here the CDR3 DNA reads TGTGCCAGCAGTCGAGCCGGGGACTATAGAGATACGCAGTATTTT.

V usage is TRBV7-9 and J usage is TRBJ1-1, with 9 bases fitting TRBD1. The CDR3 runs 14 residues. The junction had 5 bases not matched to a gene; V was cut back by 5 bases and J by 4 bases. Germline loops: CDR1 SEHNR, CDR2 FQNEAQ (reference sequence). CDR3 DNA: TGTGCCAGCAGCCAGGGACAGGGATTCACTGAAGCTTTCTTT. Translation gives CASSQGQGFTEAFF.

The chain couples TRBV11-3 to TRBJ1-2, with 10 positions matching TRBD1. Germline loops: CDR1 SGHNT, CDR2 YENEEA. The CDR3 is 11 amino acids. The trim removed 5 bases at V and 14 bases at J, leaving 5 bases unmatched. The CDR3 spells CASSPPGQGTF. The CDR3 DNA is TGTGCCAGCAGCCCCCCGGGACAGGGGACCTTC.

V usage is TRBV6-6 and J usage is TRBJ1-5, with D maybe TRBD1 (5 bases). The CDR3 runs to 15 residues. Trimming removed 6 bases at V and 0 bases at J, with 12 bases between. The germline V gene has CDR1 MNHNY and CDR2 SVGAGI (reference sequence). CDR3 nucleotide sequence: TGTGCCAGCAGGCTACAGGACTATAGCAATCAGCCCCAGCATTTT. Translated, it gives CASRLQDYSNQPQHF.

The CDR3 is CAWSWQINKNTEAFF. CDR3 DNA: TGTGCCTGGAGTTGGCAGATAAATAAGAACACTGAAGCTTTCTTT. This chain uses TRBV30 with TRBJ1-1; no reliable D call. Between the trimmed V and J ends, which lost 2 bases and 1 base, there was a span of 14 bases. The CDR3 has 15 amino acids. Germline V CDR1 and CDR2: GTSNPN, SVGIG (reference sequence).

The V call is TRBV11-2, the J call TRBJ1-4; 8 nucleotides agree with TRBD1. Germline V gene lookup returns CDR1 SGHAT and CDR2 FQNNGV. Trimming cost V 1 base and J 2 bases; bases outside gene matches: 6. This CDR3 region has 17 residues. CDR3 DNA: TGTGCCAGCAGCTTAGGCGGACAGGGCTCCACTAATGAAAAACTGTTTTTT. It is translated as CASSLGGQGSTNEKLFF.

The chain uses TRBV2 and TRBJ2-7, with 7 bases fitting TRBD1. The CDR3 has 14 amino acids. The V and J ends lost 3 bases and 2 bases, in that order; junction bases with no gene match: 4. Germline CDR1 SNHLY, CDR2 FYNNEI. The CDR3 sequence is CASSENRGTYEQYF. The CDR3 DNA sequence: TGTGCCAGCAGTGAGAACAGGGGAACCTACGAGCAGTACTTC.